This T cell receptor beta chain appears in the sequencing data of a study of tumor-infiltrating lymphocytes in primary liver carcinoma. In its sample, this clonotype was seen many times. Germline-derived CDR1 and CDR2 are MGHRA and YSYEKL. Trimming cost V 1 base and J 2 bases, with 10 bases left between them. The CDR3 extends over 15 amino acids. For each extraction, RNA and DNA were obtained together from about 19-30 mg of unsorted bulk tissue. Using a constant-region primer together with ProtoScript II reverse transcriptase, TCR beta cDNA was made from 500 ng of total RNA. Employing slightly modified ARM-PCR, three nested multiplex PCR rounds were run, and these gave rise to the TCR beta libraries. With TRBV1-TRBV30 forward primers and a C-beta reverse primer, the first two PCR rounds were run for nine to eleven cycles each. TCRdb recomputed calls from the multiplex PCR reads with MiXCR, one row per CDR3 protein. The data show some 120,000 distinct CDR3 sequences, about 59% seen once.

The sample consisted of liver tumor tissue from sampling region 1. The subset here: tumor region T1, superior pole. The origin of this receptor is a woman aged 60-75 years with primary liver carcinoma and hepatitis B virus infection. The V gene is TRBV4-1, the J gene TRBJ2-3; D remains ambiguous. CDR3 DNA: TGCGCCAGCAGCCAAGGGGTCGGAAACACAGATACGCAGTATTTT. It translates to CASSQGVGNTDTQYF.